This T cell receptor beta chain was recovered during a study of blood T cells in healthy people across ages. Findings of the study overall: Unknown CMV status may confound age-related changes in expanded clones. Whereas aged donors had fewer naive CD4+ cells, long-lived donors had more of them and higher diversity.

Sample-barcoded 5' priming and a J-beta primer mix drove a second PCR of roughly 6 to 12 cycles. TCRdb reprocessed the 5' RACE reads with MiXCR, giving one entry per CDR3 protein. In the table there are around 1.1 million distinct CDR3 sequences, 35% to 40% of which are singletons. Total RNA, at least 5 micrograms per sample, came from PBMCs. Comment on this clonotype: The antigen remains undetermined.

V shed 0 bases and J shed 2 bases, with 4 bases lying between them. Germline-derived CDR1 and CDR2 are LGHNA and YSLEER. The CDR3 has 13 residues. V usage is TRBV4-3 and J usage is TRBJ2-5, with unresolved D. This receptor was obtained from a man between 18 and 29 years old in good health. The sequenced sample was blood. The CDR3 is CASSQEWQETQYF. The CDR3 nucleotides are TGCGCCAGCAGCCAAGAGTGGCAAGAGACCCAGTACTTC.